These 4 T cell receptor beta chains originate from one sample sequenced in a study of beta chain features in type 1 diabetes. The sequenced template was cDNA made from the entire isolated RNA. Libraries were prepared by immunoSEQ multiplex PCR; TCRdb keeps only in-frame clonotypes and omits some of them. The sample holds approximately 360,000 clones; around 12% are singletons and the top ten take around 0.01%. Antigen specificity for these receptors is unknown. Study conclusions and caveats: Researchers report that Type 1 diabetes patients had moderately but significantly shorter TCRB CDR3s across all four CD4+ subsets.

The sample comprised naive CD4+ T cells from blood. These receptors all stem from a woman aged 18-29 years with type 1 diabetes.

This clone was seen only a few times. J is TRBJ2-1 and V is TRBV30; D is possibly TRBD2 (6 bases). Looked up from germline, CDR1 is GTSNPN and CDR2 is SVGIG (reference sequence). This CDR3 is built from 15 residues. Trimming took off 4 bases at V and 0 bases at J, with 13 bases between the two ends. CDR3 coding DNA: TGTGCCTGGAACGGCGGGATGAGCTCCTACAATGAGCAGTTCTTC. This encodes CAWNGGMSSYNEQFF.

Only a few counts were recorded for this clone. The chain is built from TRBV7-2 and TRBJ1-2; a weak D match, TRBD1 (5 bases). Germline V gives CDR1 SGHTA, CDR2 FQGNSA. V was cut by 4 bases and J by 4 bases, with 10 bases left in between. This CDR3 comprises 13 residues. The CDR3 sequence: CASSYQGGYGYTF. The CDR3 DNA reads TGTGCCAGCAGCTACCAGGGTGGCTATGGCTACACCTTC.

The J gene is TRBJ2-1, the V gene TRBV29-1, with D perhaps TRBD2 (7 bases). The CDR3 loop spans 12 amino acids. With 6 bases removed from V and 10 bases from J, the gap between germline ends came to 16 bases. The germline CDR1 and CDR2 sequences are SQVTM and ANQGSEA. The chain's CDR3 is CSVRGGTEEQFF. Written as DNA, the CDR3 is TGCAGCGTAAGGGGGGGAACAGAGGAGCAGTTCTTC.

This chain uses TRBV18 with TRBJ2-1; a weak D match, TRBD2 (6 bases). The CDR3 consists of 17 residues. Trimming removed 1 base from V and 0 bases from J, with 13 bases in between. Germline assignment: CDR1 KGHSH and CDR2 LQKENI. This CDR3 is CASSPRLALSSYNEQFF. Here the CDR3 DNA reads TGTGCCAGCTCACCACGGCTAGCGCTTAGCTCCTACAATGAGCAGTTCTTC.